This TCR beta chain was sequenced during a study of CD8 T cells in Susac syndrome (dated by TCRdb to between 2018 and 2021). The study in broad terms: The study used repertoire sequencing to test whether antigen drove CD8+ T cell activation and differentiation in Susac syndrome.

RNA was extracted using the RNeasy kit, and about 0.45 to 1 microgram was reverse transcribed with random hexamers. The immunoSEQ multiplex PCR assay, covering 54 Vbeta and 13 Jbeta segments, was used to amplify TCR beta CDR3 regions. Bias from PCR amplification was corrected by using a synthetic template baseline for primer optimization and for computational correction. As for how the authors treated the data: Reads were annotated to V, D and J genes per IMGT and analyzed with immunoSEQ Analyzer, keeping only productive sequences. To calculate clonality, Shannon entropy was normalized by log2 of the number of productive unique sequences and then subtracted from one. For each patient and control, public and private clones were evaluated among the 100 most prevalent clones. Clones were defined as Susac-specific when absent from the healthy and MS cohorts, from 1052 published viral clones and from other ImmuneACCESS disease sequences. Through fastp at Q25 and MiXCR, TCRdb rebuilt clones from the public reads, retaining in-frame beta chains. Merged by CDR3 protein, the rows form single entries marked with the most common genes and DNA. The V and J calls and clone size come from TCRdb's table, not from the authors' own analysis. The sample table shows roughly 330,000 distinct CDR3 sequences, and approximately 90% are seen once. The ten largest clones take up roughly 0.07% of the sample.

Points on this clonotype: Its target antigen remains unknown. At one end the junction does not follow the germline gene, possibly because of a read error.

Peripheral blood CD8+ and CD4+ T cells from healthy donors, Susac syndrome patients and multiple sclerosis patients were profiled by high-throughput TCR beta sequencing. The multiple sclerosis controls were treatment-naive patients whose relapsing-remitting disease, either stable or active, fulfilled the revised McDonald criteria. CD8+ TEMRA cells were enriched by FACS, while bulk CD8+ and CD4+ T cells were purified by magnetic negative isolation. Blood was drawn into EDTA tubes, processed within 24 hours, and PBMCs were isolated by density gradient centrifugation. PBMCs intended for TCR sequencing were cryopreserved in liquid nitrogen and thawed later in a water bath at 37 degrees C. A purity of at least 90% was achieved for sorted or isolated CD4+, CD8+ and CD8+ TEMRA cells. CDR1 and CDR2, per the germline V gene, are SGHTA and FQGTGA. From the cysteine through the phenylalanine, the CDR3 covers 16 amino acids. Here the CDR3 DNA is all that survives: 48 bases in frame from base 1.

General findings and caveats noted by the study authors: The TCR sequencing and HLA analysis was acknowledged to have included a relatively small number of individuals.

The chain joins TRBV7-3 to TRBJ2-2; the central 8 bases match TRBD1. The source is a human donor with multiple sclerosis. Sequencing used CD4+ T cells from PBMCs. The CDR3 has the sequence CASSVTQGANTGELFF. The nucleotide sequence is given as TGTGCCAGCAGCGTAACACAGGGGGCGAACACCGGGGAGCTGTTTTTT.